A selection of T cell receptor beta chains follows, all from one sample in a study of blood T cell repertoires in COVID-19. Sequencing used immunoSEQ multiplex PCR; TCRdb keeps in-frame clones, though not all of them. Of some 200,000 clones listed, roughly 81% are singletons. Material: peripheral blood. Source of these receptors: a woman aged 45-59 years with active or convalescent COVID-19. Each CDR3 is given with its conserved first and last residue. Fields, in order: J gene, V gene, clone size, D gene, CDR3 DNA, CDR3 protein. The D gene is left open where the match is weak. A clone size is listed for some rows: how often the clone was seen (once, few, many), or a class if it is expanded.

j_gene: TRBJ1-1; v_gene: TRBV13; abundance: NA; d_gene: NA; CDR3nt: TGTGCCAGCAGCGTAAGATACTGGGCAGGGGTTGGGACTGAAGCTTTCTTT; CDR3aa: CASSVRYWAGVGTEAFF
j_gene: TRBJ1-2; v_gene: TRBV6-5; abundance: NA; d_gene: NA; CDR3nt: TGTGCCAGCAGTTACGGGACAAGAAACTATGGCTACACCTTC; CDR3aa: CASSYGTRNYGYTF
j_gene: TRBJ2-3; v_gene: TRBV6-5; abundance: NA; d_gene: NA; CDR3nt: TGTGCCAGCAGTCCAGGGTTTTTCTCAGATACGCAGTATTTT; CDR3aa: CASSPGFFSDTQYF
j_gene: TRBJ2-2; v_gene: TRBV2; abundance: few; d_gene: NA; CDR3nt: TGTGCCGGCAACCGGGTCCTCACCGGGGAGCTGTTTTTT; CDR3aa: CAGNRVLTGELFF
j_gene: TRBJ2-7; v_gene: TRBV11-3; abundance: NA; d_gene: TRBD1; CDR3nt: TGTGCCAGCAGCGTACAGGGGTCCTACGAGCAGTACTTC; CDR3aa: CASSVQGSYEQYF
j_gene: TRBJ1-2; v_gene: TRBV24-1; abundance: NA; d_gene: NA; CDR3nt: TGTGCCACCAGTGGGACAGAAGGATCCAAAATTTATGGCTACACCTTC; CDR3aa: CATSGTEGSKIYGYTF
j_gene: TRBJ1-2; v_gene: TRBV10-3; abundance: NA; d_gene: NA; CDR3nt: TGTGCCATCCCCGACAGTACCTATGGCTACACCTTC; CDR3aa: CAIPDSTYGYTF
j_gene: TRBJ1-1; v_gene: TRBV30; abundance: few; d_gene: NA; CDR3nt: TGTGCCTGGAAGTATTTCGGCACTGAAGCTTTCTTT; CDR3aa: CAWKYFGTEAFF
j_gene: TRBJ2-5; v_gene: TRBV29-1; abundance: NA; d_gene: NA; CDR3nt: TGCAGCGTTGCCAGGGGAGGGGAGACCCAGTACTTC; CDR3aa: CSVARGGETQYF
j_gene: TRBJ2-2; v_gene: TRBV19; abundance: NA; d_gene: NA; CDR3nt: TGTGCCAGTAGTATACCTAGGGGCTTCAGTAACACCGGGGAGCTGTTTTTT; CDR3aa: CASSIPRGFSNTGELFF
j_gene: TRBJ1-2; v_gene: TRBV14; abundance: NA; d_gene: NA; CDR3nt: TGTGCCAGCAGTCCTGACAGAAACTATGGCTACACCTTC; CDR3aa: CASSPDRNYGYTF
j_gene: TRBJ1-1; v_gene: TRBV6-6; abundance: NA; d_gene: TRBD1; CDR3nt: TGTGCCAGCAGTCAGGGGGCGCAGACTGAAGCTTTCTTT; CDR3aa: CASSQGAQTEAFF
j_gene: TRBJ2-5; v_gene: TRBV7-9; abundance: NA; d_gene: TRBD1; CDR3nt: TGTGCCAGCAGGCGCAGACAGGGAACAGAGACCCAGTACTTC; CDR3aa: CASRRRQGTETQYF
j_gene: TRBJ1-6; v_gene: TRBV20-1; abundance: NA; d_gene: NA; CDR3nt: TGCAGCCTTGGACTAAATTCACCCCTCCACTTT; CDR3aa: CSLGLNSPLHF
j_gene: TRBJ2-2; v_gene: TRBV9; abundance: NA; d_gene: TRBD2; CDR3nt: TGTGCCAGCAGCGTAGCGAGCGGGGGTTGGACCGGGGAGCTGTTTTTT; CDR3aa: CASSVASGGWTGELFF
j_gene: TRBJ2-7; v_gene: TRBV28; abundance: NA; d_gene: TRBD2; CDR3nt: TGTGCCAGTAGAACTTCGACTAGCGGGTGGTCCTACGAGCAGTACTTC; CDR3aa: CASRTSTSGWSYEQYF
j_gene: TRBJ1-1; v_gene: TRBV28; abundance: NA; d_gene: TRBD1; CDR3nt: TGTGCCAGCAGTATCCAGGGGGCGGTGATGAACACTGAAGCTTTCTTT; CDR3aa: CASSIQGAVMNTEAFF
j_gene: TRBJ1-5; v_gene: TRBV19; abundance: NA; d_gene: NA; CDR3nt: TGTGCCAGTAGGAACAGGGGCAATCAGCCCCAGCATTTT; CDR3aa: CASRNRGNQPQHF
j_gene: TRBJ1-1; v_gene: TRBV6-6; abundance: NA; d_gene: NA; CDR3nt: TGTGCCAGCAGTTACTCGGGGGGGGACACTGAAGCTTTCTTT; CDR3aa: CASSYSGGDTEAFF
j_gene: TRBJ1-3; v_gene: TRBV5-4; abundance: NA; d_gene: TRBD1; CDR3nt: TGTGCCAGCAGCCCCGCGGGACAGATCTCTGGAAACACCATATATTTT; CDR3aa: CASSPAGQISGNTIYF
j_gene: TRBJ2-1; v_gene: TRBV5-1; abundance: NA; d_gene: TRBD2; CDR3nt: TGCGCCAGCAGCTTGCGGCCTAGCGGGAGGCTATACAATGAGCAGTTCTTC; CDR3aa: CASSLRPSGRLYNEQFF
j_gene: TRBJ2-7; v_gene: TRBV11-3; abundance: NA; d_gene: NA; CDR3nt: TGTGCCAGCAGCCCCTCCGGGGGACCCTACGAGCAGTACTTC; CDR3aa: CASSPSGGPYEQYF
j_gene: TRBJ1-6; v_gene: TRBV27; abundance: NA; d_gene: TRBD1; CDR3nt: TGTGCCAGCAGTTTAAAAGCCGGGACAGGGAATTCACCCCTCCACTTT; CDR3aa: CASSLKAGTGNSPLHF
j_gene: TRBJ2-1; v_gene: TRBV14; abundance: NA; d_gene: NA; CDR3nt: TGTGCCAGCAGCGCCGGGTTGTGGGATGAGCAGTTCTTC; CDR3aa: CASSAGLWDEQFF
j_gene: TRBJ1-2; v_gene: TRBV9; abundance: few; d_gene: NA; CDR3nt: TGTGCCAGCAGCGTAGCTCAGGGGATAACCTATGGCTACACCTTC; CDR3aa: CASSVAQGITYGYTF
j_gene: TRBJ2-3; v_gene: TRBV11-1; abundance: few; d_gene: TRBD2; CDR3nt: TGTGCCAGCAGAGAGGTAGCGGGAGGGCCAACAGATACGCAGTATTTT; CDR3aa: CASREVAGGPTDTQYF
j_gene: TRBJ1-5; v_gene: TRBV3-1/TRBV3-2; abundance: NA; d_gene: NA; CDR3nt: TGTGCCAGCAGCCAAGATATCGGAGGTCAGTCCCAGCATTTT; CDR3aa: CASSQDIGGQSQHF
j_gene: TRBJ1-1; v_gene: TRBV6-5; abundance: NA; d_gene: TRBD1; CDR3nt: TGTGCCAGCTCCGCAGGGGGCGAGCCCAGGGTAACTTTCTTT; CDR3aa: CASSAGGEPRVTFF
j_gene: TRBJ2-2; v_gene: TRBV11-3; abundance: NA; d_gene: TRBD1; CDR3nt: TGTGCCAGCAGCCCCCGACAGGGACCGAACACCGGGGAGCTGTTTTTT; CDR3aa: CASSPRQGPNTGELFF
j_gene: TRBJ2-3; v_gene: TRBV7-2; abundance: NA; d_gene: NA; CDR3nt: TGTGCCAGCAGCTTAGGGCTAGAGACAGATACGCAGTATTTT; CDR3aa: CASSLGLETDTQYF
j_gene: TRBJ1-5; v_gene: TRBV27; abundance: NA; d_gene: TRBD1; CDR3nt: TGTGCCAGCATTGATACAGGGGACGATCAGCCCCAGCATTTT; CDR3aa: CASIDTGDDQPQHF
j_gene: TRBJ1-1; v_gene: TRBV29-1; abundance: NA; d_gene: NA; CDR3nt: TGCAGCGTTGGCAGGGGATGGGACACTGAAGCTTTCTTT; CDR3aa: CSVGRGWDTEAFF
j_gene: TRBJ2-2; v_gene: TRBV11-2; abundance: NA; d_gene: NA; CDR3nt: TGTGCCAGCAGTTGGGAGCCAGGGGCCGGGGAGCTGTTTTTT; CDR3aa: CASSWEPGAGELFF
j_gene: TRBJ1-1; v_gene: TRBV2; abundance: NA; d_gene: NA; CDR3nt: TGTGCCAGCAGTCGGGGGGGGAACACTGAAGCTTTCTTT; CDR3aa: CASSRGGNTEAFF
j_gene: TRBJ2-3; v_gene: TRBV5-4; abundance: NA; d_gene: NA; CDR3nt: TGTGCCACCCTCTTGGGACCCGGGACTTACACAGATACGCAGTATTTT; CDR3aa: CATLLGPGTYTDTQYF